The 6 T cell receptor beta chains presented below share a single source sample, sequenced in a study of blood T cell repertoires in COVID-19 (TCRdb year 2020). The protocol used for the library was the immunoSEQ multiplex PCR assay. Entries here come from immuneACCESS through TCRdb and include only in-frame sequences with V and J called. Some clones fail to appear in such tables; in the studies checked, an unresolved V gene covers under half of the shortfall, and the cause of the remainder is unknown. The sample table holds 380,000 or so clones, of which about 87% were seen once. Of the sample, 1.3% falls within the top ten clones. Specimen: PBMCs or T cells enriched from blood (not recorded which). The receptors shown here come from a man aged 30-40 years who had recovered from COVID-19.

V and J are TRBV19 and TRBJ1-2; TRBD1 matches 7 bases. This CDR3 has 13 residues. Germline CDR1 and CDR2: LNHDA and SQIVND (reference sequence). J gave up 4 bases and V 9 bases, and 8 bases lay outside the gene matches. CDR3 nucleotides: TGTGCCAGCCGACAGGGAGTCAGCTATGGCTACACCTTC. This encodes CASRQGVSYGYTF.

The CDR3, as DNA: TGTGCCATCAGTGGGGGGGGCGGCTCAAATCAGCCCCAGCATTTT. This codes for CAISGGGGSNQPQHF. The V call is TRBV10-3, the J call TRBJ1-5; D might be TRBD1 (6 bases). V was shortened by 4 bases and J by 4 bases, with 14 bases between the two germline ends. CDR3 length: 15 amino acids. Germline lookup yields CDR1 ENHRY and CDR2 SYGVKD.

A few counts support this clone. CDR3 coding DNA: TGTGCCAGCAGCTTAGGCGGGACAGGGAAAGAGACCCAGTACTTC. Encoded protein: CASSLGGTGKETQYF. The V and J genes are TRBV11-2 and TRBJ2-5; 9 bases match TRBD1. Germline V lookup: CDR1 SGHAT, CDR2 FQNNGV. The trim removed 1 base at V and 3 bases at J, leaving 3 bases unmatched. The CDR3 consists of 15 residues. The full variable domain, its missing parts supplied by reference TRBV11-2 and TRBJ2-5, is EAGVAQSPRYKIIEKRQSVAFWCNPISGHATLYWYQQILGQGPKLLIQFQNNGVVDDSQLPKDRFSAERLKGVDSTLKIQPAKLEDSAVYLCASSLGGTGKETQYFGPGTRLLVL.

The sample holds a few counts of this clone. The CDR3 nucleotides are TGTGCCAGCTCGAGACAGGGGGCGAACGAGCAGTACTTC. This sequence encodes CASSRQGANEQYF. The chain employs TRBV18 and TRBJ2-7, with 10 positions matching TRBD1. J gave up 5 bases and V 6 bases, and 4 bases lay outside the gene matches. The CDR3 extends over 13 amino acids. Germline assignment: CDR1 KGHSH and CDR2 LQKENI.

This clone was picked up one time. The V and J genes are TRBV30 and TRBJ1-1; TRBD1 aligns across 7 bases. Per the germline V gene, CDR1 is GTSNPN and CDR2 is SVGIG (reference sequence). The CDR3 contains 13 residues. V lost 5 bases and J lost 6; bases outside the gene matches: 9. The CDR3 sequence is CAWDQGGVAEAFF. DNA of the CDR3: TGTGCCTGGGATCAGGGGGGAGTCGCTGAAGCTTTCTTT.

J is TRBJ2-3 and V is TRBV6-5; D is uncertain. The V end was cut by 7 bases, the J end by 2 bases, with 13 bases between. Germline V gene data show CDR1 as MNHEY and CDR2 as SVGAGI. The CDR3 is made up of 14 amino acids. CDR3 amino acids: CASTNRHNTDTQYF. Here the CDR3 DNA reads TGTGCCAGCACCAATAGACACAACACAGATACGCAGTATTTT.